What follows are 18 T cell receptor beta chains derived from one specimen sequenced in a study of T cell changes during pregnancy in multiple sclerosis. Sequenced by immunoSEQ multiplex PCR; TCRdb stores in-frame clones only, minus some. The profile shows about 68,000 clones, less than 95% of them singletons. This specimen was peripheral blood, taken in the third trimester of pregnancy. Receptors originate from a female donor with multiple sclerosis, enrolled in a pregnancy study.

This clone was detected once. The J gene is TRBJ2-7, the V gene TRBV11-2; 9 nucleotides align to TRBD2. This CDR3 region has 16 residues. The junction had 6 bases not matched to a gene; V was cut back by 3 bases and J by 0 bases. CDR1 is SGHAT, CDR2 FQNNGV, per germline. CDR3 nucleotide sequence: TGTGCCAGCAGCTTCGGAACTAGCGGGCGCTCCTACGAGCAGTACTTC. Protein: CASSFGTSGRSYEQYF.

J is TRBJ2-3 and V is TRBV11-1, with TRBD1 identical over 10 bases. Looked up from germline, CDR1 is SGHAT and CDR2 is FQDESV (reference sequence). V lost 6 bases and J lost 6; bases outside the gene matches: 12. The CDR3 runs to 16 residues. Here the CDR3 reads CASSPARQGAWDTQYF. The CDR3 DNA follows: TGTGCCAGCAGTCCAGCTCGACAGGGGGCGTGGGATACGCAGTATTTT.

In this sample, this clone turned up a few times. The chain links TRBV30 to TRBJ1-4; weak D call: TRBD1 (6 bases). V lost 3 bases and J lost 5, with 13 bases in between. Germline lookup yields CDR1 GTSNPN and CDR2 SVGIG (reference sequence). The CDR3 contains 14 residues. CDR3 region: CAWSPDSFNEKLFF. CDR3 in DNA: TGTGCCTGGAGCCCGGACAGCTTCAATGAAAAACTGTTTTTT.

The V call is TRBV27, the J call TRBJ2-1; 8 positions match TRBD2. The germline gives CDR1 MNHEY, CDR2 SMNVEV (reference sequence). After removal of 6 bases from V and 9 bases from J, the junction contained 13 bases not matched to a gene. This CDR3 spans 15 amino acids. CDR3 in DNA: TGTGCCAGCAGACCCCCGGGACTAGTCGTCCGTGAGCAGTTCTTC. Translation: CASRPPGLVVREQFF.

This clone was counted once. The chain links TRBV9 to TRBJ1-2; perhaps TRBD1 as D (5 bases). This CDR3 contains 11 residues. CDR1 and CDR2 from the germline V gene are SGDLS and YYNGEE. With 2 bases removed from V and 10 bases from J, the gap between germline ends came to 9 bases. The CDR3 loop reads CASSVGPFYTF. DNA of the CDR3: TGTGCCAGCAGCGTGGGGCCCTTCTACACCTTC.

This chain joins TRBV9 and TRBJ1-2; D might be TRBD1 (5 bases). This CDR3 has 11 residues. From germline, CDR1 is SGDLS and CDR2 YYNGEE. The V end lost 3 bases, the J end lost 7 bases, and 7 bases lay between the germline ends. CDR3 DNA: TGTGCCAGCAGCGGGGGGGGTGGCTACACCTTC. Residues: CASSGGGGYTF.

V and J are TRBV4-1 and TRBJ2-7; possible D gene TRBD1, 5 bases. This CDR3 comprises 14 residues. Germline CDR1 reads MGHRA; CDR2 reads YSYEKL. The germline V and J ends were trimmed by 3 bases and 5 bases, with 14 bases remaining between them. CDR3 sequence (DNA): TGCGCCAGCAGCCAGCAGGGTACAGTCGACGAGCAGTACTTC. Translated: CASSQQGTVDEQYF.

The CDR3 protein is CASSSTGATDTQYF. The DNA of the CDR3 is TGCGCCAGCAGCTCGACGGGAGCCACAGATACGCAGTATTTT. The gene calls are TRBV5-1 and TRBJ2-3; D perhaps matches TRBD2 (6 bases). Per germline, CDR1 SGHRS and CDR2 YFSETQ. This CDR3 contains 14 residues. The ends were cut back, 3 bases at V and 2 bases at J, with 10 bases in the middle.

This chain uses TRBV7-9 with TRBJ2-7; TRBD1 is a possible D gene (6 bases). The CDR3 runs to 13 residues. Trimming shortened V by 2 bases and J by 5 bases, and 10 bases separated the two germline ends. In germline, CDR1 is SEHNR, CDR2 FQNEAQ (reference sequence). The CDR3 region is CASSLTGFDEQYF. For the CDR3, the DNA is TGTGCCAGCAGCTTAACAGGGTTCGACGAGCAGTACTTC.

V gene TRBV19 combines with J gene TRBJ2-5, with D tentatively TRBD2 (7 bases). The germline V gene has CDR1 LNHDA and CDR2 SQIVND (reference sequence). The CDR3 length is 16 residues. V was trimmed by 3 bases and J by 5 bases, leaving 19 bases between them. The DNA of the CDR3 is TGTGCCAGTAGTATTGGGCGGGGGTCGGGGGGCGAGACCCAGTACTTC. Translating it yields CASSIGRGSGGETQYF.

This chain uses TRBV7-2 with TRBJ2-5, with TRBD1 as a possible D gene (5 bases). CDR1 is SGHTA, CDR2 FQGNSA, per germline. The CDR3 loop spans 15 amino acids. V lost 5 bases, J lost 10 bases, and 23 bases lay in between. The CDR3 DNA follows: TGTGCCAGCAGCCCATCCCAGGGTAGAGCCTTAGGCCAGTACTTC. Its translation: CASSPSQGRALGQYF.

J is TRBJ1-2 and V is TRBV30; D is unclear. The germline V and J ends were trimmed by 4 bases and 1 base, with 10 bases remaining between them. This CDR3 is built from 13 residues. Germline V gives CDR1 GTSNPN, CDR2 SVGIG (reference sequence). CDR3 bases: TGTGCCTGGACCGCTCGGGATAACTATGGCTACACCTTC. It yields the protein CAWTARDNYGYTF.

The rearrangement joins TRBV9 to TRBJ2-7; 7 nucleotides match TRBD2. The CDR3 spans 13 residues. V lost 3 bases and J lost 4; bases outside the gene matches: 4. CDR1 SGDLS and CDR2 YYNGEE come from the germline V gene. CDR3 protein: CASSGGGIYEQYF. CDR3 sequence (DNA): TGTGCCAGCAGCGGGGGGGGGATATACGAGCAGTACTTC. The full variable domain, with the rest looked up from reference TRBV9 and TRBJ2-7, is DSGVTQTPKHLITATGQRVTLRCSPRSGDLSVYWYQQSLDQGLQFLIQYYNGEERAKGNILERFSAQQFPDLHSELNLSSLELGDSALYFCASSGGGIYEQYFGPGTRLTVT.

This sequence joins TRBV5-4 and TRBJ2-7; TRBD1 matches at 10 bases. CDR3 length equals 15 residues. Unmatched junction bases numbered 6, after V lost 4 bases and J lost 2 bases. Germline lookup yields CDR1 SGHNT and CDR2 YYREEE (reference sequence). The CDR3 nucleotides are TGTGCCAGCAGCCCCGGACAGGGGGACCCCTACGAGCAGTACTTC. Its translation is CASSPGQGDPYEQYF. Based on the CDR3 plus reference TRBV5-4 and TRBJ2-7, the full variable domain is ETGVTQSPTHLIKTRGQQVTLRCSSQSGHNTVSWYQQALGQGPQFIFQYYREEENGRGNFPPRFSGLQFPNYSSELNVNALELDDSALYLCASSPGQGDPYEQYFGPGTRLTVT.

J is TRBJ2-3 and V is TRBV2; D perhaps matches TRBD1 (6 bases). Trimming removed 4 bases at V and 6 bases at J, with 14 bases between. Germline CDR1 SNHLY, CDR2 FYNNEI. This CDR3 spans 14 amino acids. CDR3 sequence (DNA): TGTGCCAGCAGTGGGTACAGGGCAACGGATACGCAGTATTTT. Amino acid sequence: CASSGYRATDTQYF.

The rearrangement joins TRBV27 to TRBJ2-5, with TRBD1 identical over 8 bases. V shed 0 bases, J shed 7 bases, and the junction held 7 bases outside the gene matches. The CDR3 extends over 15 amino acids. Germline V gene lookup returns CDR1 MNHEY and CDR2 SMNVEV (reference sequence). CDR3 sequence: CASSLSWDRRATQYF. The CDR3 DNA sequence: TGTGCCAGCAGTTTATCGTGGGACAGGCGGGCGACCCAGTACTTC.

CDR3 loop: CAWSAGTRITNEQFF. The CDR3 DNA is TGTGCCTGGAGCGCCGGGACTCGGATTACCAATGAGCAGTTCTTC. The chain links TRBV30 to TRBJ2-1; possibly TRBD2 for D (6 bases). The CDR3 has 15 amino acids. Between the trimmed V and J ends, which lost 3 bases and 6 bases, there was a span of 18 bases. The germline CDR1 and CDR2 sequences are GTSNPN and SVGIG (reference sequence).

Concerning this clone itself: At one end the junction does not follow the germline gene, possibly because of a read error. The chain links TRBV5-5 to TRBJ2-3, with D possibly being TRBD2 (5 bases). Germline CDR1 SGHKS, CDR2 YYEKEE (reference sequence). CDR3 size: 10 residues. CDR3 nucleotides: TGTGCCAGCAGTGACGGGATGGAGGTCTTT. Translating it yields CASSDGMEVF. Drawing the rest from reference TRBV5-5 and TRBJ2-3, the complete variable domain is DAGVTQSPTHLIKTRGQQVTLRCSPISGHKSVSWYQQVLGQGPQFIFQYYEKEERGRGNFPDRFSARQFPNYSSELNVNALLLGDSALYLCASSDGMEVFGPGTRLTVL.